This passage covers 10 T cell receptor beta chains from one sample sequenced in a study of regulatory T cells in long-lasting Graves disease. Regarding time point: persistent/refractory GD, antithyroid drugs over 5 years with positive TRAb. Scientists built the TCR library using RNA that was extracted from PBMCs. Assembly of TCR beta libraries relied on iRepertoire HTBI primers together with Arm-PCR of CDR3 regions. TCRdb called the multiplex PCR reads again in MiXCR, with one record for every CDR3 protein. The repertoire holds roughly 500,000 distinct CDR3 sequences, with less than 25% as singletons. The sample in question was peripheral blood mononuclear cells (PBMCs), obtained when the disease was refractory, from a patient treated with antithyroid drugs. These TCRs come from a female donor with Graves disease.

The V call is TRBV7-9, the J call TRBJ1-2; possible D gene TRBD1, 5 bases. The germline CDR1 and CDR2 sequences are SEHNR and FQNEAQ (reference sequence). Trimming removed 0 bases at V and 7 bases at J, with 12 bases between. The CDR3 has 14 amino acids. CDR3 protein: CASSLARGVAGYTF. CDR3 sequence (DNA): TGTGCCAGCAGCTTAGCGCGGGGGGTCGCTGGCTACACCTTC. Based on the CDR3 plus reference TRBV7-9 and TRBJ1-2, the full variable domain is DTGVSQNPRHKITKRGQNVTFRCDPISEHNRLYWYRQTLGQGPEFLTYFQNEAQLEKSRLLSDRFSAERPKGSFSTLEIQRTEQGDSAMYLCASSLARGVAGYTFGSGTRLTVV.

This chain uses TRBV7-8 with TRBJ2-7; 9 bases map to TRBD2. The CDR3 totals 13 residues. With 7 bases clipped from V and 6 bases from J, the junction kept 7 bases outside the gene matches. Germline values: CDR1 SGHVS, CDR2 FQNEAQ. This chain's CDR3 is CASKTSGWGEQYF. The CDR3 coding sequence is TGTGCCAGCAAGACTAGCGGTTGGGGCGAGCAGTACTTC.

V gene TRBV19 combines with J gene TRBJ2-7; 10 bases align to TRBD1. The CDR3 has 15 residues. The germline gives CDR1 LNHDA, CDR2 SQIVND (reference sequence). V trimming: 5 bases; J trimming: 1 base; junction bases outside the gene matches: 5. The CDR3 spells CASSPRQGASYEQYF. CDR3 sequence (DNA): TGTGCCAGTAGTCCTAGACAGGGGGCATCCTACGAGCAGTACTTC.

This clonotype has a count of ten or more. The chain recombines TRBV12-3 or TRBV12-4 with TRBJ1-1, with TRBD1 matching over 7 bases. The J segment lost 0 bases and the V segment lost 6 bases, leaving 4 bases of the junction unmatched. The length of the CDR3 is 14 residues. The CDR3 DNA is TGTGCCAGCAGGTTGGGACAGTTGAACACTGAAGCTTTCTTT. The encoded protein is CASRLGQLNTEAFF.

At least ten counts were recorded for this clonotype. The genes are TRBV6-5 and TRBJ1-5; 8 positions match TRBD1. From germline, CDR1 is MNHEY and CDR2 SVGAGI. V was clipped by 0 bases and J by 7 bases; unmatched bases: 5. The CDR3 contains 15 residues. This CDR3 is CASSYSGQGLQPQHF. CDR3 DNA: TGTGCCAGCAGTTACTCCGGACAGGGTTTACAGCCCCAGCATTTT.

Ten or more counts support this clonotype. J is TRBJ1-1 and V is TRBV28, with TRBD1 matching 11 bases. Per the germline V gene, CDR1 is MDHEN and CDR2 is SYDVKM. The CDR3 consists of 15 residues. With 2 bases clipped from V and 10 bases from J, the junction kept 9 bases outside the gene matches. The CDR3 DNA is TGTGCCAGCAGTTTACCCCCCCTCGGGACAGGGGGAGCTTTCTTT. It yields the protein CASSLPPLGTGGAFF.

This clonotype was seen at least ten times. This chain connects TRBV12-3 or TRBV12-4 to TRBJ2-7; D remains unclear. Trimming removed 5 bases at V and 3 bases at J, with 17 bases between. The CDR3 runs to 15 residues. In DNA, the CDR3 is TGTGCCAGCAGTCACCACGCTCGGCCGGGCTACGAGCAGTACTTC. Translated, it gives CASSHHARPGYEQYF.

The chain is built from TRBV28 and TRBJ2-3; 10 bases are a match to TRBD2. V dropped 5 bases and J dropped 6; count of bases not matched to a gene: 11. The CDR3 sequence is 16 residues long. The germline V gene has CDR1 MDHEN and CDR2 SYDVKM. CDR3 in amino acids: CASSPSGRGSGDTQYF. DNA of the CDR3: TGTGCCAGCAGTCCGAGCGGGAGGGGGAGTGGGGATACGCAGTATTTT.

This clonotype was recorded many times. The CDR3 DNA reads as TGTGCCAGCAGAGAGGAGGCAGGCTTCTATGGCTACACCTTC. Its protein product is CASREEAGFYGYTF. The chain carries TRBV28 and TRBJ1-2; D remains unclear. The CDR3 extends over 14 amino acids. V shed 6 bases and J shed 4 bases, with 15 bases lying between them. Per the germline V gene, CDR1 is MDHEN and CDR2 is SYDVKM.

V usage is TRBV7-9 and J usage is TRBJ1-3; unclear D gene. The CDR3 has 15 amino acids. The germline gives CDR1 SEHNR, CDR2 FQNEAQ (reference sequence). The V and J ends lost 1 base and 4 bases respectively, with 11 bases between them. CDR3 region: CASSLEGAAGNTIYF. The CDR3 nucleotides are TGTGCCAGCAGCTTAGAGGGCGCGGCGGGAAACACCATATATTTT.